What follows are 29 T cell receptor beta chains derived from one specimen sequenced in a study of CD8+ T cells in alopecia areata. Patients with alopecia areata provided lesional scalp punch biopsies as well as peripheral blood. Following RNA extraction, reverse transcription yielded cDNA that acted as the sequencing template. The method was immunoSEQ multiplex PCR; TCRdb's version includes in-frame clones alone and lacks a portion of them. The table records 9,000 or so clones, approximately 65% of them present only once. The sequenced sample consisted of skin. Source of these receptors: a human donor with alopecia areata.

The DNA for the CDR3 is TGTGCCAGCAGTGAACGGGGACTAGCCCGTTCTCCCGAGCAGTACTTC. Amino acids: CASSERGLARSPEQYF. The gene calls are TRBV2 and TRBJ2-7; TRBD2 matches at 9 bases. CDR1 and CDR2 from the germline V gene are SNHLY and FYNNEI. With 2 bases clipped from V and 6 bases from J, the junction kept 11 bases outside the gene matches. The CDR3 runs 16 residues.

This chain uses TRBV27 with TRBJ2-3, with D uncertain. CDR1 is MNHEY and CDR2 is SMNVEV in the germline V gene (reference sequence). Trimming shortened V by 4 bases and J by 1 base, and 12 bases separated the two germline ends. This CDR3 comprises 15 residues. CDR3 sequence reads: CASSSPLRGTDTQYF. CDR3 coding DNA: TGTGCCAGCAGTTCCCCCTTGCGTGGCACAGATACGCAGTATTTT.

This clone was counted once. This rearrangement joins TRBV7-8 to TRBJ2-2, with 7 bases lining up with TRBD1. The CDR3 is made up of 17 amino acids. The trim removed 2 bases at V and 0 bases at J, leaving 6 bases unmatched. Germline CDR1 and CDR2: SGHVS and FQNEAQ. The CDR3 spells CASSLRVGTANTGELFF. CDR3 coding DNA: TGTGCCAGCAGCTTACGGGTCGGGACAGCGAACACCGGGGAGCTGTTTTTT.

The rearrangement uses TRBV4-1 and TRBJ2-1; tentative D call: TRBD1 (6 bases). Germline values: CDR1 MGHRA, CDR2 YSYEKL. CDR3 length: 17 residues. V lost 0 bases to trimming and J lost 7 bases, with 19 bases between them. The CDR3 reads CASSQEGGPPTLNEQFF. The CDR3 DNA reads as TGCGCCAGCAGCCAAGAAGGGGGACCCCCCACATTGAATGAGCAGTTCTTC.

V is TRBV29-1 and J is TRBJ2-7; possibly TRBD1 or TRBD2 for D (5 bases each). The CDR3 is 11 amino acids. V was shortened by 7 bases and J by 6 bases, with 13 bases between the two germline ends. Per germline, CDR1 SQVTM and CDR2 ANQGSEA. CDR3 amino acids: CSGGDTGEQYF. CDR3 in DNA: TGCAGCGGGGGAGACACAGGCGAGCAGTACTTC.

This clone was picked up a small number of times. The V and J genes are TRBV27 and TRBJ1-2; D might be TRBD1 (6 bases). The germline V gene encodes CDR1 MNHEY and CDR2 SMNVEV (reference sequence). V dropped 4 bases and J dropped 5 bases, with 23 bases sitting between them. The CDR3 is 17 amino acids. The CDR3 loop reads CASSSTNSGGAKYGYTF. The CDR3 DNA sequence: TGTGCCAGCAGTTCTACCAATAGCGGGGGGGCGAAGTATGGCTACACCTTC.

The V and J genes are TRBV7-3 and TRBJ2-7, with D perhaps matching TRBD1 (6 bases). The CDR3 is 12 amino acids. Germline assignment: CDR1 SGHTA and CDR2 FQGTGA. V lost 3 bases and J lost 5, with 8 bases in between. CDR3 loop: CASSFSGDEQYF. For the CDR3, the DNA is TGTGCCAGCAGCTTCTCAGGGGACGAGCAGTACTTC.

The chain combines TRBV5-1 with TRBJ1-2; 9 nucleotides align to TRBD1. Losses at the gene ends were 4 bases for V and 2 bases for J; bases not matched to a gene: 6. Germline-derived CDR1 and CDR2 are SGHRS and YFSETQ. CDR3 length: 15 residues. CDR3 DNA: TGCGCCAGCAGCCCTAGGACAGGGGACAACTATGGCTACACCTTC. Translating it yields CASSPRTGDNYGYTF.

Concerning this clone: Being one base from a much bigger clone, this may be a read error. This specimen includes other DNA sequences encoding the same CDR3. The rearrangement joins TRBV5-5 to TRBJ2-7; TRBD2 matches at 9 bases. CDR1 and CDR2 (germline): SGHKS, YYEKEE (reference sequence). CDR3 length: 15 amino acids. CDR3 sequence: CASSGTSGLSYEQYF. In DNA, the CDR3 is TGTGCTAGCAGCGGAACTAGCGGGCTCTCCTACGAGCAGTACTTC.

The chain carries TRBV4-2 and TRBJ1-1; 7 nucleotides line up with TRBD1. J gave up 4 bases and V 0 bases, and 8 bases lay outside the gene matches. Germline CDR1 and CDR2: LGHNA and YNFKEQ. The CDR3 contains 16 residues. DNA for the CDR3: TGTGCCAGCAGCCAAGATTTTGACAGGGTTGTCACTGAAGCTTTCTTT. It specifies CASSQDFDRVVTEAFF.

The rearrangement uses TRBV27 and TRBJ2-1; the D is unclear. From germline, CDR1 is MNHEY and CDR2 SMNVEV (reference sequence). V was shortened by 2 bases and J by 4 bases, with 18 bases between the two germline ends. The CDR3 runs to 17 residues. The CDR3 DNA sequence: TGTGCCAGCAGTTTACTCCCCTTCTCCGGCGCTTACAATGAGCAGTTCTTC. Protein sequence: CASSLLPFSGAYNEQFF.

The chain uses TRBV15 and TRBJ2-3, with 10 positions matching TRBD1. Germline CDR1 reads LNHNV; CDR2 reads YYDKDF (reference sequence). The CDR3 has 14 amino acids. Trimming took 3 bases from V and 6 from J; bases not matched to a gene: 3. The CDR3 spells CATSRRQGADTQYF. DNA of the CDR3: TGTGCCACCAGCAGGAGACAGGGGGCGGATACGCAGTATTTT.

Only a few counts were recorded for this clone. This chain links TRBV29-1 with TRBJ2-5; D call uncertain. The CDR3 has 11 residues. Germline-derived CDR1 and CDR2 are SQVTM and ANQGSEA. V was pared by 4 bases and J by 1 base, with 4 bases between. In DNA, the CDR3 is TGCAGCGTTGGTCCCCAAGAGACCCAGTACTTC. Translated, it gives CSVGPQETQYF. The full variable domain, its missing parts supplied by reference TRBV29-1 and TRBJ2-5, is SAVISQKPSRDICQRGTSLTIQCQVDSQVTMMFWYRQQPGQSLTLIATANQGSEATYESGFVIDKFPISRPNLTFSTLTVSNMSPEDSSIYLCSVGPQETQYFGPGTRLLVL.

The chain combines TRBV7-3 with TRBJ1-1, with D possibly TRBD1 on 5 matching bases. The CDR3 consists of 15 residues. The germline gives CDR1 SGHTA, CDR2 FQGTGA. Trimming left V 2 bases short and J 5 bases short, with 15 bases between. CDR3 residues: CASSLLSRERTEAFF. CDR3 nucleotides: TGTGCCAGCAGCTTATTGTCCAGGGAAAGGACTGAAGCTTTCTTT.

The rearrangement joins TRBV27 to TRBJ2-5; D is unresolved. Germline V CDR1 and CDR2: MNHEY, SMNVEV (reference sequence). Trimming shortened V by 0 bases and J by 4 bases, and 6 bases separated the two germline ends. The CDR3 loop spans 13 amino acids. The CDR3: CASSLSFRETQYF. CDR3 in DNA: TGTGCCAGCAGTTTATCGTTTCGAGAGACCCAGTACTTC.

CDR3: CASSYSYGVGQPQHF. CDR3 DNA: TGTGCCAGCAGTTACTCGTACGGGGTGGGTCAGCCCCAGCATTTT. The chain recombines TRBV6-5 with TRBJ1-5; D not certain. In germline, CDR1 is MNHEY, CDR2 SVGAGI. Trimming left V 0 bases short and J 6 bases short, with 12 bases between. There are 15 residues in the CDR3.

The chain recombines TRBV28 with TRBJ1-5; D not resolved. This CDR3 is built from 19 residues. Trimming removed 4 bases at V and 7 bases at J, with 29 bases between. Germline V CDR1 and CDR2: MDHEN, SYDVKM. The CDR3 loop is CASSYSFGTTVPRIQPQHF. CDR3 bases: TGTGCCAGCAGTTACTCCTTTGGAACGACGGTTCCAAGGATCCAGCCCCAGCATTTT.

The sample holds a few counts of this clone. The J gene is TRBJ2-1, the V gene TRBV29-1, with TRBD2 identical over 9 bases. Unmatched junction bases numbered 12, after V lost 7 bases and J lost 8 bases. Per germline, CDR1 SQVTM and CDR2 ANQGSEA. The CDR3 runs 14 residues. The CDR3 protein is CSETSRTSDYEQFF. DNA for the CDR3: TGCAGCGAGACATCTCGGACTAGCGACTATGAGCAGTTCTTC.

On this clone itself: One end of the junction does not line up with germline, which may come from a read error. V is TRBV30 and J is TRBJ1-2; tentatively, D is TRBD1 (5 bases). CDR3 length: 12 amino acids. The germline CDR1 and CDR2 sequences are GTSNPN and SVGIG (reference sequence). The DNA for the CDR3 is TGTGCCTGGAGTTGGGGGAACTATGGCTGCACCTTC. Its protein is CAWSWGNYGCTF.

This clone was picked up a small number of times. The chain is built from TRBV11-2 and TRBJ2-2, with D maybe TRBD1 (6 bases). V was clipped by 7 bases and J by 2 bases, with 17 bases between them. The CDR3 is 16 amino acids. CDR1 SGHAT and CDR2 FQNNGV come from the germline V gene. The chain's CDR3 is CASNLRSGANTGELFF. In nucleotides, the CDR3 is TGTGCCAGCAACCTTAGGTCAGGGGCAAACACCGGGGAGCTGTTTTTT.

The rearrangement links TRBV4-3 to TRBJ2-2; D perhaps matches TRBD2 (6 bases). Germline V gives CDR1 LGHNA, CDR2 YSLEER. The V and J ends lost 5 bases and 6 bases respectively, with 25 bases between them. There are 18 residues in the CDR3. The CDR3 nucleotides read TGCGCCAGCAGCGGATACGTAGCGGCCCTAGGAGGTTCCGGGGAGCTGTTTTTT. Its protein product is CASSGYVAALGGSGELFF.

CDR3 loop: CSVELPTDRRFLEPQYF. In DNA, the CDR3 is TGCAGCGTTGAACTACCTACCGACAGGAGGTTTTTGGAACCGCAGTATTTT. The chain employs TRBV29-1 and TRBJ2-3, with D perhaps TRBD1 (6 bases). V lost 2 bases and J 10 bases, leaving 28 bases between the germline ends. This CDR3 contains 17 residues. Germline V gene data show CDR1 as SQVTM and CDR2 as ANQGSEA.

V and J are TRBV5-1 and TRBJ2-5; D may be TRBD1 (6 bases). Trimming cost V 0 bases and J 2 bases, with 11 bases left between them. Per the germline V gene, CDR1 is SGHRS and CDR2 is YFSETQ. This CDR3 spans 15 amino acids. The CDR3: CASSLVGGPQETQYF. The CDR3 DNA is TGCGCCAGCAGCTTGGTTGGGGGCCCTCAAGAGACCCAGTACTTC.

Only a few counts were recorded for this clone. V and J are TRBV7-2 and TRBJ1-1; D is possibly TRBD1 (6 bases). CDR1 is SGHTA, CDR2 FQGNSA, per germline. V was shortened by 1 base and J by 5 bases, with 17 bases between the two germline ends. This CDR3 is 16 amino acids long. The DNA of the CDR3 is TGTGCCAGCAGCTTAGTTGGGCCGGGGGCAGGTACTGAAGCTTTCTTT. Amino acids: CASSLVGPGAGTEAFF.

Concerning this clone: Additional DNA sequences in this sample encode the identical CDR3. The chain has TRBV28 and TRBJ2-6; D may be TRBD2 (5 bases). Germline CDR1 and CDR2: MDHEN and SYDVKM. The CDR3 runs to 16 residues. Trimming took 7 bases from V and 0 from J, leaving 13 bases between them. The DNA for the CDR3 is TGTGCCAGCAAACGGGGATTAAGCTCTGGGGCCAACGTCCTGACTTTC. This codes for CASKRGLSSGANVLTF.

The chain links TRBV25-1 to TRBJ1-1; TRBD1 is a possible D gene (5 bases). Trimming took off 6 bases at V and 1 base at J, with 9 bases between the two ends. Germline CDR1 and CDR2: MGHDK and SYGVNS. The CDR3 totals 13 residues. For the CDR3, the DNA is TGTGCCAGCAGGGGGGGACCGAACACTGAAGCTTTCTTT. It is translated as CASRGGPNTEAFF. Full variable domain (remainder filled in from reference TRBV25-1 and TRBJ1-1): EADIYQTPRYLVIGTGKKITLECSQTMGHDKMYWYQQDPGMELHLIHYSYGVNSTEKGDLSSESTVSRIRTEHFPLTLESARPSHTSQYLCASRGGPNTEAFFGQGTRLTVV.

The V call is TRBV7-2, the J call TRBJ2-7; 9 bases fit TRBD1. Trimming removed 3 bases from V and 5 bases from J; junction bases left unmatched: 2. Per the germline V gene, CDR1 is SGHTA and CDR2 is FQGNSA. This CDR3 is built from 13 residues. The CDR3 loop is CASSFDRGNEQYF. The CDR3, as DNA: TGTGCCAGCAGCTTCGACAGGGGGAACGAGCAGTACTTC.

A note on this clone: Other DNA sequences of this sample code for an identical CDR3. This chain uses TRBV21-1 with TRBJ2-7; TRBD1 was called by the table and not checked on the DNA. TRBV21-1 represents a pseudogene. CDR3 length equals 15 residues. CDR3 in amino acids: CASTLDRGHTYEQYF. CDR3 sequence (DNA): TGTGCCAGCACCCTAGACAGGGGGCATACCTACGAGCAGTACTTC.

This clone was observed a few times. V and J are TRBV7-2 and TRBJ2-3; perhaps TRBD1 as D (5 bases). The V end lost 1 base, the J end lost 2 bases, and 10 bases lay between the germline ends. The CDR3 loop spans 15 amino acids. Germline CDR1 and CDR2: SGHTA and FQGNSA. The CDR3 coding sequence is TGTGCCAGCAGCTTAGGACAGATCCACACAGATACGCAGTATTTT. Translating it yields CASSLGQIHTDTQYF. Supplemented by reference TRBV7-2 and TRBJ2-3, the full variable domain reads GAGVSQSPSNKVTEKGKDVELRCDPISGHTALYWYRQSLGQGLEFLIYFQGNSAPDKSGLPSDRFSAERTGGSVSTLTIQRTQQEDSAVYLCASSLGQIHTDTQYFGPGTRLTVL.